This T cell receptor beta chain was documented in a study of cytomegalovirus exposure and HLA in healthy donors. This PCR relied on a set of 60 Vbeta primers and 13 Jbeta primers. Produced via immunoSEQ multiplex PCR; TCRdb's table is partial and in-frame only. The sample consists of over 130,000 clones, 75% to 80% of them appearing once. With 6 bases removed from V and 5 bases from J, the gap between germline ends came to 14 bases. The CDR3 consists of 13 residues. CDR1 is MNHEY and CDR2 is SVGAGI in the germline V gene. As for the donors, each was a healthy bone marrow donor. The chain carries TRBV6-5 and TRBJ2-7; possible D gene TRBD2, 5 bases. The clonotype originates from a woman aged 40 to 50 in good health and CMV-seropositive. The sample taken for sequencing was PBMCs. CDR3 sequence reads: CASRFGGGDEQYF. The CDR3 nucleotides are TGTGCCAGCAGATTTGGTGGAGGCGACGAGCAGTACTTC.